This TCR beta chain was identified during a study of T cell repertoires in cytomegalovirus infection. From the reads, TCRdb called clonotypes with MiXCR, one entry per CDR3 protein. The sample contains a few hundred thousand distinct CDR3 sequences, around a third of which appear only once. The CDR3 length is 14 residues. The ends lost 0 bases at V and 4 bases at J; junction bases unmatched: 4. Germline V gene sequence: CDR1 DFQATT, CDR2 SNEGSKA (reference sequence). In its sample, this clonotype was seen a few times. Its target is unknown. The origin of this receptor is a human donor in good health (CMV status not recorded). Some clones in this sample may be carry-over from other donors' samples. Sequencing used cultured PBMCs, obtained from culture after CMV antigen stimulation. The chain combines TRBV20-1 with TRBJ1-1; 8 bases agree with TRBD1. The CDR3 loop reads CSARDPGGRTEAFF. Here the CDR3 DNA reads TGCAGTGCTAGAGATCCAGGGGGCCGCACTGAAGCTTTCTTT.